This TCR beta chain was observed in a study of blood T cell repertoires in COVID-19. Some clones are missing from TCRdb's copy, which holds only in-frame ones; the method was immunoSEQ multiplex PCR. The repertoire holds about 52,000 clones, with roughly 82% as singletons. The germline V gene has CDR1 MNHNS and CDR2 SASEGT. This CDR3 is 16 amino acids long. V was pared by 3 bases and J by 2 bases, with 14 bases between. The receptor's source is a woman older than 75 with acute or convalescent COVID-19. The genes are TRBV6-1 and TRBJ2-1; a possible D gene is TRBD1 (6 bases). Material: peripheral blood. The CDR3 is CASSETGHLTYNEQFF. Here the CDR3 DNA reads TGTGCCAGCAGTGAGACGGGACACCTAACCTACAATGAGCAGTTCTTC.